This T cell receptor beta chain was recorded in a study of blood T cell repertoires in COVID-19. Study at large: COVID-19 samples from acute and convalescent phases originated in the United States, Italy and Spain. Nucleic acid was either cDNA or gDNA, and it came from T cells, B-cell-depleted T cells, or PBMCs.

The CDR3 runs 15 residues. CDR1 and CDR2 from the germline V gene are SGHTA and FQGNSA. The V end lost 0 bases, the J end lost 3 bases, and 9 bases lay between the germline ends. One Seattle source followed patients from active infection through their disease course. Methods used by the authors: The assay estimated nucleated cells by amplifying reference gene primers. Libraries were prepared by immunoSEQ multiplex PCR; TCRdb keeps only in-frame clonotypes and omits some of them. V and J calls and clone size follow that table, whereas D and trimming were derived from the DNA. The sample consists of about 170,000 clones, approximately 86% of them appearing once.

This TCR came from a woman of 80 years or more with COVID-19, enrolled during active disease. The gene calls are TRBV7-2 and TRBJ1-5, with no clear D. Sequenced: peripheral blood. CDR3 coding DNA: TGTGCCAGCAGCTTAGCTGGTCAGATCAATCAGCCCCAGCATTTT. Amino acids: CASSLAGQINQPQHF.